These T cell receptor beta chains were read from a single sample in a study of T-cell memory formation after mild COVID-19. TCRdb recomputed calls from the 5' RACE reads with MiXCR, one row per CDR3 protein. The sample has a few hundred thousand distinct CDR3 sequences, roughly 15% seen once. Sequenced material: PBMCs or a T cell subset sorted from them (not recorded which). These receptors came from a man aged 18 to 29 who had mild COVID-19 (a few samples of this study predate the infection). Cell type and time point are not known. Both conserved end residues are part of each CDR3. A D gene is named only where the DNA matches it firmly. Only some rows state a clone size, as once, few, many or a class for expanded clones.

CDR3aa: CASSHPFLNTEAFF; CDR3nt: TGTGCCAGCTCCCATCCCTTTTTGAACACTGAAGCTTTCTTT; j_gene: TRBJ1-1; v_gene: TRBV7-9; d_gene: -; abundance: -
CDR3aa: CDISYQDTQYF; CDR3nt: TGTGACATCAGTTACCAAGATACGCAGTATTTT; j_gene: TRBJ2-3; v_gene: TRBV10-3; d_gene: -; abundance: -
CDR3aa: CASSLRRGMNTEAFF; CDR3nt: TGTGCCAGCAGCTTGCGCAGGGGTATGAACACTGAAGCTTTCTTT; j_gene: TRBJ1-1; v_gene: TRBV11-1; d_gene: -; abundance: -
CDR3aa: CASSYRPPGQKNNSPLHF; CDR3nt: TGTGCCAGCAGTTACCGACCCCCGGGACAGAAGAATAATTCACCCCTCCACTTT; j_gene: TRBJ1-6; v_gene: TRBV6-5; d_gene: TRBD1; abundance: -
CDR3aa: CASSIRRGIDEQYF; CDR3nt: TGTGCCAGCAGCATAAGGCGGGGGATCGACGAGCAGTACTTC; j_gene: TRBJ2-7; v_gene: TRBV7-2; d_gene: TRBD2; abundance: few
CDR3aa: CASRDAPHQPQHF; CDR3nt: TGTGCCAGCAGAGACGCCCCACATCAGCCCCAGCATTTT; j_gene: TRBJ1-5; v_gene: TRBV6-5; d_gene: -; abundance: -
CDR3aa: CASTLSGQGLREQFF; CDR3nt: TGTGCCAGCACCCTTTCCGGGCAGGGCTTGCGGGAGCAGTTCTTC; j_gene: TRBJ2-1; v_gene: TRBV12-3/TRBV12-4; d_gene: -; abundance: few
CDR3aa: CASSEIWETQYF; CDR3nt: TGCGCCAGCAGCGAAATTTGGGAGACCCAGTACTTC; j_gene: TRBJ2-5; v_gene: TRBV5-1; d_gene: -; abundance: many
CDR3aa: CSVWGTLTNEQFF; CDR3nt: TGCAGCGTTTGGGGGACATTAACCAATGAGCAGTTCTTC; j_gene: TRBJ2-1; v_gene: TRBV29-1; d_gene: -; abundance: -
CDR3aa: CSDAGTSGRYNEQFF; CDR3nt: TGCAGCGACGCAGGGACTAGCGGGCGATACAATGAGCAGTTCTTC; j_gene: TRBJ2-1; v_gene: TRBV29-1; d_gene: TRBD2; abundance: -
CDR3aa: CASSLAGGEQYF; CDR3nt: TGTGCCAGCAGCTTGGCTGGGGGCGAGCAGTACTTC; j_gene: TRBJ2-7; v_gene: TRBV7-3; d_gene: -; abundance: few
CDR3aa: CASRPRGGAYNEQFF; CDR3nt: TGTGCCAGTCGACCCAGGGGGGGAGCCTACAATGAGCAGTTCTTC; j_gene: TRBJ2-1; v_gene: TRBV7-8; d_gene: -; abundance: few
CDR3aa: CAISDVDSTDTQYF; CDR3nt: TGTGCCATCAGTGACGTTGACAGCACAGATACGCAGTATTTT; j_gene: TRBJ2-3; v_gene: TRBV10-3; d_gene: -; abundance: -
CDR3aa: CASKRTGGKETQYF; CDR3nt: TGTGCCAGCAAACGGACAGGGGGCAAGGAGACCCAGTACTTC; j_gene: TRBJ2-5; v_gene: TRBV19; d_gene: TRBD1; abundance: few
CDR3aa: CAISESRQGGETQYF; CDR3nt: TGTGCCATCAGTGAGTCAAGACAGGGAGGAGAGACCCAGTACTTC; j_gene: TRBJ2-5; v_gene: TRBV10-3; d_gene: -; abundance: -
CDR3aa: CASSYTAFEGYTF; CDR3nt: TGTGCCAGCAGCTACACGGCGTTTGAGGGCTACACCTTC; j_gene: TRBJ1-2; v_gene: TRBV3-1; d_gene: -; abundance: many
CDR3aa: CASSHPGPLQETQYF; CDR3nt: TGCGCCAGCAGCCATCCGGGCCCCCTACAAGAGACCCAGTACTTC; j_gene: TRBJ2-5; v_gene: TRBV5-1; d_gene: -; abundance: few
CDR3aa: CASSSALRGGLNIQYF; CDR3nt: TGTGCCAGCAGCTCGGCCCTTCGGGGGGGCTTAAACATTCAGTACTTC; j_gene: TRBJ2-4; v_gene: TRBV9; d_gene: TRBD2; abundance: few
CDR3aa: CASSPGTSGGDRETQYF; CDR3nt: TGTGCCAGCAGCCCCGGGACTAGCGGGGGGGACCGAGAGACCCAGTACTTC; j_gene: TRBJ2-5; v_gene: TRBV11-2; d_gene: TRBD2; abundance: -
CDR3aa: CASTTLGPQGYTF; CDR3nt: TGTGCCAGCACCACTCTCGGGCCCCAGGGCTACACCTTC; j_gene: TRBJ1-2; v_gene: TRBV11-2; d_gene: -; abundance: -
CDR3aa: CASSPWALTYEQYF; CDR3nt: TGTGCCAGCAGTCCATGGGCCCTAACCTACGAGCAGTACTTC; j_gene: TRBJ2-7; v_gene: TRBV12-3/TRBV12-4; d_gene: -; abundance: -
CDR3aa: CASSLGGSNYNEQFF; CDR3nt: TGTGCCAGCAGCTTGGGGGGGAGCAACTACAATGAGCAGTTCTTC; j_gene: TRBJ2-1; v_gene: TRBV5-6; d_gene: -; abundance: -
CDR3aa: CASSPDTVSKKLFF; CDR3nt: TGTGCCAGCTCACCGGACACCGTGTCTAAAAAACTGTTTTTT; j_gene: TRBJ1-4; v_gene: TRBV18; d_gene: -; abundance: few
CDR3aa: CASSLNGISANSPLHF; CDR3nt: TGTGCCAGCAGCTTAAACGGAATTTCCGCTAATTCACCCCTCCACTTT; j_gene: TRBJ1-6; v_gene: TRBV7-2; d_gene: -; abundance: -
CDR3aa: CASRPGLTETQYF; CDR3nt: TGTGCCAGCAGGCCAGGGCTCACGGAGACCCAGTACTTC; j_gene: TRBJ2-5; v_gene: TRBV2; d_gene: -; abundance: -
CDR3aa: CATSDNPAAGSNTGELFF; CDR3nt: TGTGCCACCAGTGACAATCCGGCCGCGGGGTCGAACACCGGGGAGCTGTTTTTT; j_gene: TRBJ2-2; v_gene: TRBV24-1; d_gene: -; abundance: few
CDR3aa: CASSYSPGQGAWDTQYF; CDR3nt: TGTGCCAGCAGTTACTCTCCGGGACAGGGGGCGTGGGATACGCAGTATTTT; j_gene: TRBJ2-3; v_gene: TRBV6-5; d_gene: TRBD1; abundance: -
CDR3aa: CSARGGGNSNQPQHF; CDR3nt: TGCAGTGCTAGAGGGGGGGGAAATAGCAATCAGCCCCAGCATTTT; j_gene: TRBJ1-5; v_gene: TRBV20-1; d_gene: -; abundance: -
CDR3aa: CASSPTAGSQETQYF; CDR3nt: TGCGCCAGCAGCCCCACAGCCGGGAGCCAAGAGACCCAGTACTTC; j_gene: TRBJ2-5; v_gene: TRBV4-3; d_gene: -; abundance: few
CDR3aa: CASSYLNQPQHF; CDR3nt: TGTGCCAGCAGTTACCTAAATCAGCCCCAGCATTTT; j_gene: TRBJ1-5; v_gene: TRBV6-6; d_gene: -; abundance: -
CDR3aa: CASSQKGLAGYEQYF; CDR3nt: TGTGCCAGCAGCCAGAAAGGGCTAGCGGGGTACGAGCAGTACTTC; j_gene: TRBJ2-7; v_gene: TRBV4-2; d_gene: TRBD2; abundance: few
CDR3aa: CASSSQGMNTEAFF; CDR3nt: TGTGCCAGCAGCTCACAGGGGATGAACACTGAAGCTTTCTTT; j_gene: TRBJ1-1; v_gene: TRBV7-3; d_gene: TRBD1; abundance: -
CDR3aa: CASSPGIAGTDTQYF; CDR3nt: TGTGCCAGCAGCCCCGGGATAGCGGGCACAGATACGCAGTATTTT; j_gene: TRBJ2-3; v_gene: TRBV5-4; d_gene: -; abundance: few
CDR3aa: CSPQRGGGDTQYF; CDR3nt: TGCAGCCCCCAGCGGGGGGGAGGAGATACGCAGTATTTT; j_gene: TRBJ2-3; v_gene: TRBV29-1; d_gene: TRBD2; abundance: few
CDR3aa: CASGIVTMGQPQHF; CDR3nt: TGTGCCAGCGGTATAGTGACAATGGGACAGCCCCAGCATTTT; j_gene: TRBJ1-5; v_gene: TRBV2; d_gene: -; abundance: -
CDR3aa: CASSSAGNAKNIQYF; CDR3nt: TGCGCCAGCAGCTCTGCAGGGAACGCCAAAAACATTCAGTACTTC; j_gene: TRBJ2-4; v_gene: TRBV5-1; d_gene: -; abundance: few
CDR3aa: CASSQEVSGTGELFF; CDR3nt: TGTGCCAGCAGCCAAGAGGTATCAGGTACCGGGGAGCTGTTTTTT; j_gene: TRBJ2-2; v_gene: TRBV4-2; d_gene: -; abundance: -